This is a list of T cell receptor beta chains from one sample in a study of PD-1 blockade in classical Hodgkin lymphoma. The repertoire was sequenced with immunoSEQ multiplex PCR; TCRdb's copy has only in-frame clones and lacks some. The top ten clones hold roughly 5.4% of a sample with about 63,000 clones, 88% of them seen once. Material: peripheral blood mononuclear cells (PBMCs), obtained before the second cycle of nivolumab. The receptor source for this set is a human donor with classical Hodgkin lymphoma. Each CDR3 is given with its conserved first and last residue. The D gene is left open where the match is weak. Not all rows give a size; the values are once, few, many and, for expanded clones, a class.

size,D,J,V,CDR3,DNA
NA,TRBD2,TRBJ2-3,TRBV5-1,CASSLIVAGSTDTQYF,TGCGCCAGCAGCTTGATAGTAGCGGGGAGCACAGATACGCAGTATTTT
NA,NA,TRBJ1-1,TRBV5-1,CASSLGQLMNTEAFF,TGCGCCAGCAGCTTGGGACAGCTGATGAACACTGAAGCTTTCTTT
once,NA,TRBJ1-2,TRBV5-1,CASSLVSDNYGYTF,TGCGCCAGCAGCTTGGTTTCGGATAACTATGGCTACACCTTC
few,NA,TRBJ1-1,TRBV7-3,CASSLLGNTEAFF,TGTGCCAGCAGCTTATTGGGTAACACTGAAGCTTTCTTT
NA,TRBD1,TRBJ1-2,TRBV5-1,CASSLARGTDNYGYTF,TGCGCCAGCAGCTTGGCCAGAGGGACAGATAACTATGGCTACACCTTC
NA,TRBD1,TRBJ2-7,TRBV5-1,CASSLGYRGVGEQYF,TGCGCCAGCAGCTTGGGGTACAGGGGAGTAGGGGAGCAGTACTTC
few,TRBD1,TRBJ2-7,TRBV6-5,CASSRQGTYEQYF,TGTGCCAGCAGTCGACAGGGGACCTACGAGCAGTACTTC
NA,NA,TRBJ2-7,TRBV11-2,CASSLQTGGYEQYF,TGTGCCAGCAGCTTACAGACCGGGGGCTACGAGCAGTACTTC
few,NA,TRBJ2-1,TRBV7-2,CASSLVGGHEQFF,TGTGCCAGCAGCTTAGTCGGGGGGCATGAGCAGTTCTTC
NA,TRBD2,TRBJ2-5,TRBV5-1,CASSQGLAGEETQYF,TGCGCCAGCAGCCAGGGCCTAGCGGGGGAAGAGACCCAGTACTTC
NA,NA,TRBJ1-3,TRBV7-2,CASSPRWGQAGNTIYF,TGTGCCAGCAGCCCCCGCTGGGGACAAGCTGGAAACACCATATATTTT
once,NA,TRBJ2-1,TRBV19,CASATGYNEQFF,TGTGCCAGCGCGACGGGGTACAATGAGCAGTTCTTC
NA,NA,TRBJ1-4,TRBV6-6,CASRPSPGYEVEKLFF,TGTGCCAGCAGGCCCTCCCCCGGATACGAGGTGGAAAAACTGTTTTTT
NA,NA,TRBJ1-2,TRBV5-5,CASSLGVGYGYTF,TGTGCCAGCAGCTTGGGGGTTGGCTATGGCTACACCTTC
NA,NA,TRBJ1-2,TRBV5-1,CASSLTLDNYGYTF,TGCGCCAGCAGCCTAACTCTTGATAACTATGGCTACACCTTC
once,NA,TRBJ1-1,TRBV6-5,CASILPGENTEAFF,TGTGCCAGCATCCTACCGGGAGAGAACACTGAAGCTTTCTTT
NA,NA,TRBJ1-1,TRBV30,CAWSPQGSYTEAFF,TGTGCCTGGAGCCCGCAGGGTTCCTACACTGAAGCTTTCTTT
NA,TRBD2,TRBJ2-1,TRBV9,CASSAKTSGGPQREFF,TGTGCCAGCAGCGCCAAGACTAGCGGGGGCCCACAACGTGAGTTCTTC
NA,TRBD1,TRBJ2-7,TRBV7-9,CASSLGQGVYEQYF,TGTGCCAGCAGCTTAGGACAGGGGGTCTACGAGCAGTACTTC
NA,TRBD1,TRBJ1-4,TRBV5-1,CASSLNQGGSTEKLFF,TGCGCCAGCAGCCTAAACCAAGGGGGCTCTACTGAAAAACTGTTTTTT
NA,TRBD1,TRBJ1-2,TRBV5-1,CASSPQGADGYTF,TGCGCCAGCAGCCCACAGGGGGCGGATGGCTACACCTTC
NA,NA,TRBJ1-6,TRBV7-8,CASTTGTNYNSPLHF,TGTGCCAGCACGACCGGGACAAATTATAATTCACCCCTCCACTTT
NA,NA,TRBJ1-1,TRBV5-1,CASSLGAPNTEAFF,TGCGCCAGCAGCTTGGGGGCGCCTAACACTGAAGCTTTCTTT
few,NA,TRBJ1-3,TRBV6-1,CASSEGGGGNTIYF,TGTGCCAGCAGTGAAGGAGGAGGGGGAAACACCATATATTTT
NA,NA,TRBJ2-3,TRBV5-1,CASSLARGASTDTQYF,TGCGCCAGCAGCTTGGCACGGGGAGCTAGCACAGATACGCAGTATTTT
NA,NA,TRBJ1-1,TRBV29-1,CSVQRGAGDTEAFF,TGCAGCGTCCAAAGGGGCGCAGGGGACACTGAAGCTTTCTTT
NA,TRBD1,TRBJ1-4,TRBV6-5,CASSRGQATNEKLFF,TGTGCCAGCAGCAGAGGACAGGCAACTAATGAAAAACTGTTTTTT
NA,NA,TRBJ1-5,TRBV18,CASSPLAPADQPQHF,TGTGCCAGCTCACCCCTAGCTCCCGCGGATCAGCCCCAGCATTTT
NA,TRBD1,TRBJ2-7,TRBV7-9,CASSPGQGVYEQYF,TGTGCCAGCAGCCCGGGACAGGGGGTCTACGAGCAGTACTTC
NA,NA,TRBJ1-3,TRBV2,CASDDKQDLSGNTIYF,TGTGCCAGCGATGACAAACAGGACCTCTCTGGAAACACCATATATTTT
NA,TRBD1,TRBJ1-2,TRBV13,CASSSPTGDYYGYTF,TGTGCCAGCAGCTCTCCAACAGGGGACTACTATGGCTACACCTTC